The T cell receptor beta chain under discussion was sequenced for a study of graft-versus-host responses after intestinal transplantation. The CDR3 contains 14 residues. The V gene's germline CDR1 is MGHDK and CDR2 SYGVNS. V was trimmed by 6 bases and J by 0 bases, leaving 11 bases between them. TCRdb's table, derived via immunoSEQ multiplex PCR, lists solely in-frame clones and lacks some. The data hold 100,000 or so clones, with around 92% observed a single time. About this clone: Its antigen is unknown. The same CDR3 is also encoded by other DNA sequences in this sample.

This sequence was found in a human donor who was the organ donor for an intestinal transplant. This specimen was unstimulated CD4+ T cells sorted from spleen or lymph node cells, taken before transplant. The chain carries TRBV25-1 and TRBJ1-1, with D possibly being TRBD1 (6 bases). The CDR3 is CASRETGLNTEAFF. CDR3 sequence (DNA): TGTGCCAGCAGGGAGACAGGCCTGAACACTGAAGCTTTCTTT.